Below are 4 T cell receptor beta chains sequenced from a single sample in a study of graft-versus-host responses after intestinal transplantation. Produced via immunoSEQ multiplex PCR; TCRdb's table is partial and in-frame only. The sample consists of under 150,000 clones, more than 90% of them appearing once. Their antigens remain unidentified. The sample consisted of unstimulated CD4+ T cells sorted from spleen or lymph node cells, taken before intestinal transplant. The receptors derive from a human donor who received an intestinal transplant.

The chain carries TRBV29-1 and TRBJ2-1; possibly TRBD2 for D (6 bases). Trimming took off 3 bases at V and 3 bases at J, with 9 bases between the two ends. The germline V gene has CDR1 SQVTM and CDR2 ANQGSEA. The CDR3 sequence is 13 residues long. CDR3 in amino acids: CSVEEGHYNEQFF. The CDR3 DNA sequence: TGCAGCGTTGAGGAGGGGCACTACAATGAGCAGTTCTTC.

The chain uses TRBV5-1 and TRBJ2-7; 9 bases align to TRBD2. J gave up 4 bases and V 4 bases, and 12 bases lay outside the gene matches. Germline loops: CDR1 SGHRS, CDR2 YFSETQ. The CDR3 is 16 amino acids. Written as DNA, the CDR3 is TGCGCCAGCAGCGAACTACCGGGACTAGCTCAATACGAGCAGTACTTC. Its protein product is CASSELPGLAQYEQYF.

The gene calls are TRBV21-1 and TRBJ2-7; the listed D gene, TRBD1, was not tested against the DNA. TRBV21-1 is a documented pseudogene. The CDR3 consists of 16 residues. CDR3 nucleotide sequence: TGTGCCAGCAGCCTAGACCGGGACAGGGAGGTCCACGAGCAGTACTTC. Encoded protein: CASSLDRDREVHEQYF.

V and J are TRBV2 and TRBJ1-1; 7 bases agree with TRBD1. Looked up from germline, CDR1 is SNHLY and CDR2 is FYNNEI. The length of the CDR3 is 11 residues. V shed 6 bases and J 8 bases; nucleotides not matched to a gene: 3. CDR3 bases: TGTGCCAGCAGCGGGGACAGCGAAGCTTTCTTT. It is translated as CASSGDSEAFF.